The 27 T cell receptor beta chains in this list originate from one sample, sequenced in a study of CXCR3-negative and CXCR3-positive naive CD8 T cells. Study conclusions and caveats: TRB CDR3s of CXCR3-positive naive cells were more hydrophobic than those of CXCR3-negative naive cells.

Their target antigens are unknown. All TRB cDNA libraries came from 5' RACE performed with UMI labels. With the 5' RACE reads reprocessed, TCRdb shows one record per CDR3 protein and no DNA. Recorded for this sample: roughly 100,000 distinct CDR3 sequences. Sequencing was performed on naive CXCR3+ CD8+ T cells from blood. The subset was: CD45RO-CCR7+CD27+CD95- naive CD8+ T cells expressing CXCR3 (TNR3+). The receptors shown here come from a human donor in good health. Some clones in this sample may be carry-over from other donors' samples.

The chain's CDR3 is CSAGDKITPYGYTF. The chain combines TRBV29-1 with TRBJ1-2; with no DNA, the TCRdb D assignment of TRBD1 cannot be verified. CDR3 size: 14 residues. CDR1 SQVTM and CDR2 ANQGSEA come from the germline V gene.

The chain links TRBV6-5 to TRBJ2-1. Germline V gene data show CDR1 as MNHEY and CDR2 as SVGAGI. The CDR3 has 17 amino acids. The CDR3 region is CASSYSISTSSYNEQFF.

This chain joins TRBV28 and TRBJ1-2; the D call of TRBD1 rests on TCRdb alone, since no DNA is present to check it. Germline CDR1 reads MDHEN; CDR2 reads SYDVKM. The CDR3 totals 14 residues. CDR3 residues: CASSPDRANYGYTF.

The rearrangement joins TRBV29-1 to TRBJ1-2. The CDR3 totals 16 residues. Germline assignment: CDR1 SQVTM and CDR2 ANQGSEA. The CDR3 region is CSVEDPVQFDSYGYTF.

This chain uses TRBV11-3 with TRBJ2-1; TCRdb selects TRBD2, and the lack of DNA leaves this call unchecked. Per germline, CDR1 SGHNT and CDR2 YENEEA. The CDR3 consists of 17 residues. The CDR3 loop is CASSSRPGSAVYNEQFF. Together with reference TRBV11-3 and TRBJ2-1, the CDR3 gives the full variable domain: EAGVVQSPRYKIIEKKQPVAFWCNPISGHNTLYWYLQNLGQGPELLIRYENEEAVDDSQLPKDRFSAERLKGVDSTLKIQPAELGDSAVYLCASSSRPGSAVYNEQFFGPGTRLTVL.

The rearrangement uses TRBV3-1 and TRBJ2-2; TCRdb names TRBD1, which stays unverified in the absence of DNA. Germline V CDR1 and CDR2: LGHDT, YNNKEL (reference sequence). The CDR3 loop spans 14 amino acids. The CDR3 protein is CASSQVGDTGELFF.

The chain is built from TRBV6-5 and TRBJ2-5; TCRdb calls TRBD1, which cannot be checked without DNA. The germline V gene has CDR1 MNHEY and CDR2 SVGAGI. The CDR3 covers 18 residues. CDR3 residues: CASSYSRAWATGQETQYF.

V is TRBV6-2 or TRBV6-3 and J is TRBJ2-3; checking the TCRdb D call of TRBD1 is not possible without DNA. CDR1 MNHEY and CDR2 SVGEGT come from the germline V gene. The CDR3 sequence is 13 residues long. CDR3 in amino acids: CASSQAPPDTQYF.

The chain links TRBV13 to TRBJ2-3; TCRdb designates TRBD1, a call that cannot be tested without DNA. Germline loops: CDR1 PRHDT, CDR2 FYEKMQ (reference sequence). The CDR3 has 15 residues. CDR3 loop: CASSSGQYSTDTQYF. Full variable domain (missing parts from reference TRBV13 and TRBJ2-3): AAGVIQSPRHLIKEKRETATLKCYPIPRHDTVYWYQQGPGQDPQFLISFYEKMQSDKGSIPDRFSAQQFSDYHSELNMSSLELGDSALYFCASSSGQYSTDTQYFGPGTRLTVL.

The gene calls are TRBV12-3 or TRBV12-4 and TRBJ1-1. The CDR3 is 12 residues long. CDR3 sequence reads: CASQEGNTEAFF.

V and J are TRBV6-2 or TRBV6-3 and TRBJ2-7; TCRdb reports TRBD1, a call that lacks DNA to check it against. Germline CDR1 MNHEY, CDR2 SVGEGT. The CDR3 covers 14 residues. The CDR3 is CASSEDSLTTGRYF.

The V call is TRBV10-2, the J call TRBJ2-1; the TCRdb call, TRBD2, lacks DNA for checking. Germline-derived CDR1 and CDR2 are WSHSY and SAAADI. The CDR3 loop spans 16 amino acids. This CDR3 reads CASSESTSGRSYEQFF.

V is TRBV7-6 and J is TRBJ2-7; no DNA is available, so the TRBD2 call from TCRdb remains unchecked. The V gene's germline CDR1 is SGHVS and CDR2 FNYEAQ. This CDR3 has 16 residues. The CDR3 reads CASSVLAGALLNEQYF.

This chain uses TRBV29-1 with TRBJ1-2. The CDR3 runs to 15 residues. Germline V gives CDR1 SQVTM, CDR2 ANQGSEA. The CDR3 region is CSVEPEEETNYGYTF.

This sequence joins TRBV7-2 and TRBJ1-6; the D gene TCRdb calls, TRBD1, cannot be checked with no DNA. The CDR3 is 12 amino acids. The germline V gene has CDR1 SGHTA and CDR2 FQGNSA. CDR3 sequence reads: CASRGPDSPLHF.

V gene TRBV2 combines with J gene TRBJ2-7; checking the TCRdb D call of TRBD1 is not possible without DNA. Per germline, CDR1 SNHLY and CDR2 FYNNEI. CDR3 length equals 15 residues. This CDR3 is CASSEEAWGQSEQYF.

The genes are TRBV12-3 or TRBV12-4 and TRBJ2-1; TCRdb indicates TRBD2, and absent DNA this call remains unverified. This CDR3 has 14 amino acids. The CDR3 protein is CASSQGGLAGEQFF.

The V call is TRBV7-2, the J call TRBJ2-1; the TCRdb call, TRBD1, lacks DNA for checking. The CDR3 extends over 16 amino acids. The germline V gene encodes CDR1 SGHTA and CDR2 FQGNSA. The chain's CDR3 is CASSYPSTGTHNEQFF.

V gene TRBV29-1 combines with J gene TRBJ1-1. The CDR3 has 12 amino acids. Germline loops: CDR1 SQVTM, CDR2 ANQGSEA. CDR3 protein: CSVIGKNTEAFF.

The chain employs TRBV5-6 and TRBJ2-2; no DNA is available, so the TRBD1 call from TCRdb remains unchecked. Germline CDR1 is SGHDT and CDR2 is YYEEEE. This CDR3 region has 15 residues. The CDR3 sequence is CASSDIRDQTGELFF.

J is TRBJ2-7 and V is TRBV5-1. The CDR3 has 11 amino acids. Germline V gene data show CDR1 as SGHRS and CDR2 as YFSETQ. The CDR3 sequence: CASRLSYEQYF.

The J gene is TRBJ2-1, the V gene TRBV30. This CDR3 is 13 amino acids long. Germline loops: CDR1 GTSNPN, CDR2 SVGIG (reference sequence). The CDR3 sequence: CAWCTGDSHEQLF. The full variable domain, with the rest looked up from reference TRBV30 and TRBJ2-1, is SQTIHQWPATLVQPVGSPLSLECTVEGTSNPNLYWYRQAAGRGLQLLFYSVGIGQISSEVPQNLSASRPQDRQFILSSKKLLLSDSGFYLCAWCTGDSHEQLFGPGTRLTVL.

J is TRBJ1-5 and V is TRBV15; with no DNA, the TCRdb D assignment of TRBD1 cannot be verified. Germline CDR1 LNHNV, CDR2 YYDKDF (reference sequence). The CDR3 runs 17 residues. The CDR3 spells CATSISPGTGTFQPQHF.

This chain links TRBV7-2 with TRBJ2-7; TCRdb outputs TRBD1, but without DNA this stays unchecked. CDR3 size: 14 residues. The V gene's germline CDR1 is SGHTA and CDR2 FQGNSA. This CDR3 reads CASSPLWGSYEQYF. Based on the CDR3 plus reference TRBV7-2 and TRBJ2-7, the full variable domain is GAGVSQSPSNKVTEKGKDVELRCDPISGHTALYWYRQSLGQGLEFLIYFQGNSAPDKSGLPSDRFSAERTGGSVSTLTIQRTQQEDSAVYLCASSPLWGSYEQYFGPGTRLTVT.

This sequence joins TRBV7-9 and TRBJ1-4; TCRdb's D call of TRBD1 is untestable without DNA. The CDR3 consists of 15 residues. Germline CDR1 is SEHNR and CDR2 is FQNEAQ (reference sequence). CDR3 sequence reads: CASRPGSSTNEKLFF.

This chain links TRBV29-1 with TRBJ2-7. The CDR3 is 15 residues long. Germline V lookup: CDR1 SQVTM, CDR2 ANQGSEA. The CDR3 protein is CSVVGGSAPPDEQYF.

The CDR3 sequence: CAWNYLGGYTF. The chain uses TRBV30 and TRBJ1-2. This CDR3 contains 11 residues. Germline CDR1 is GTSNPN and CDR2 is SVGIG (reference sequence).